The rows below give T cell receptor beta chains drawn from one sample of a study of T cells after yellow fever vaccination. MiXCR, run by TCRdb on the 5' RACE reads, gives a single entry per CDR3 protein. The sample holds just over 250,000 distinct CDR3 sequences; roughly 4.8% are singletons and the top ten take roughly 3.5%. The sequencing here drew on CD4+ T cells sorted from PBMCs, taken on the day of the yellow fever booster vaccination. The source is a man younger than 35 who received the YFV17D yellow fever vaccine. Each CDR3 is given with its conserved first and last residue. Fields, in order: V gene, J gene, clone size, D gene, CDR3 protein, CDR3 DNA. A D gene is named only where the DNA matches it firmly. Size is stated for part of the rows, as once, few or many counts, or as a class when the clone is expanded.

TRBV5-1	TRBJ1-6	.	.	CASSDDTSPNSPLHF	TGCGCCAGCAGCGACGACACCTCGCCAAATTCACCCCTCCACTTT
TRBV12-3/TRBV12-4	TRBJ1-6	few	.	CASSLGIWTPLHF	TGTGCCAGCAGTTTAGGGATTTGGACACCCCTCCACTTT
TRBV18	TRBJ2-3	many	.	CASSTRTQEDTQYF	TGTGCCAGCTCAACTCGGACACAAGAAGATACGCAGTATTTT
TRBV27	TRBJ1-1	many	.	CASSPYGGNTEAFF	TGTGCCAGCAGCCCCTACGGAGGCAACACTGAAGCTTTCTTT
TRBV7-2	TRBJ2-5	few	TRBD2	CASSLERLAAKQETQYF	TGTGCCAGCAGCTTAGAGCGACTAGCGGCGAAGCAAGAGACCCAGTACTTC
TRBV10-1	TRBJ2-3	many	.	CASSSTSTDTQYF	TGCGCCAGCAGCTCGACTAGCACAGATACGCAGTATTTT
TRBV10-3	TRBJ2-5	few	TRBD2	CAISLSGGQETQYF	TGTGCCATCAGCCTGAGCGGGGGCCAAGAGACCCAGTACTTC
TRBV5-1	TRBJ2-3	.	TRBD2	CASSHTTSGDTDTQYF	TGCGCCAGCAGCCACACGACTAGCGGGGACACAGATACGCAGTATTTT
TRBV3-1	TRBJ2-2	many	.	CASSQIQNTGELFF	TGTGCCAGCAGCCAAATACAGAATACCGGGGAGCTGTTTTTT
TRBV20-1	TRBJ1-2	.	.	CSARSDRKEYGYTF	TGCAGTGCTAGGTCGGACAGAAAGGAATATGGCTACACCTTC
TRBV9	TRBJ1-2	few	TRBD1	CASSEQGANYGYTF	TGTGCCAGCAGCGAACAGGGGGCTAACTATGGCTACACCTTC
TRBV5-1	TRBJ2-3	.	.	CASSTGGRTDTQYF	TGCGCCAGCAGCACCGGGGGGCGCACAGATACGCAGTATTTT
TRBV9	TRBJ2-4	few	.	CASSVDLGDIKNIQYF	TGTGCCAGCAGCGTAGATTTAGGGGACATAAAAAACATTCAGTACTTC
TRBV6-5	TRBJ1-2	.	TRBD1	CASSPPYRDSNYGYTF	TGTGCCAGCAGTCCCCCCTACCGGGACAGTAACTATGGCTACACCTTC
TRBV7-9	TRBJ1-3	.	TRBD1	CASSSHRGSGNTIYF	TGTGCCAGCAGCTCACACAGGGGCTCTGGAAACACCATATATTTT
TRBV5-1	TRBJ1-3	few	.	CASSFDGISGNTIYF	TGCGCCAGCAGCTTCGACGGGATCTCTGGAAACACCATATATTTT
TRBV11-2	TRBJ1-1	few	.	CASSQLSAGGAKIGRLNTEAFF	TGTGCCAGCAGCCAACTTTCCGCGGGGGGCGCGAAAATAGGGCGACTGAACACTGAAGCTTTCTTT